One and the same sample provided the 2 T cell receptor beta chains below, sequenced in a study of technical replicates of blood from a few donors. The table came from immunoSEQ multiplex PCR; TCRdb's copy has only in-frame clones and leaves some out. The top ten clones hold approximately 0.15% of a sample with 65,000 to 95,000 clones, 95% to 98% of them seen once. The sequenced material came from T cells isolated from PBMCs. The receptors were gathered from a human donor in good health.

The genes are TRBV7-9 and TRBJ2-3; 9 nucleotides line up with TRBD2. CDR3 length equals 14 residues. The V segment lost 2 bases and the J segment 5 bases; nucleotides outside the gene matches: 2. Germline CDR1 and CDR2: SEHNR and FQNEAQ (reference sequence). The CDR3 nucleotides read TGTGCCAGCAGCTTACCGACTAGCGGAGATACGCAGTATTTT. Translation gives CASSLPTSGDTQYF.

The CDR3 sequence: CASSTRTGVSSYEQYF. The CDR3 DNA reads as TGTGCCAGCAGCACCCGGACAGGGGTCTCCTCCTACGAGCAGTACTTC. The J gene is TRBJ2-7, the V gene TRBV9; 9 nucleotides match TRBD1. J gave up 0 bases and V 4 bases, and 8 bases lay outside the gene matches. The CDR3 totals 16 residues. CDR1 SGDLS and CDR2 YYNGEE come from the germline V gene.